The T cell receptor (beta chain) under discussion was sequenced for a study of OX40 agonist ivuxolimab in advanced cancers. Across the study: An agonistic anti-OX40 (CD134) antibody, ivuxolimab, was used to treat the patients.

This clone is medium-sized. The CDR3 totals 15 residues. Repertoires were generated with immunoSEQ multiplex PCR, while TCRdb's copy carries only in-frame clones and drops some. The table lists 55,000 to 70,000 clones, around 86% of them singletons, with roughly 0.9% in the top ten. V is TRBV21-1 and J is TRBJ1-6. TRBV21-1 is a pseudogene. The source is an adult with an advanced solid tumor such as melanoma, head and neck, liver or kidney cancer. Sequenced here: CD4+ or CD8+ T cells sorted from blood, sampled in a trial of the OX40 agonist ivuxolimab. The CDR3 protein is CASSNGWDGNSPLHF. The CDR3 DNA reads TGTGCCAGCAGCAATGGGTGGGACGGGAATTCACCCCTCCACTTT.